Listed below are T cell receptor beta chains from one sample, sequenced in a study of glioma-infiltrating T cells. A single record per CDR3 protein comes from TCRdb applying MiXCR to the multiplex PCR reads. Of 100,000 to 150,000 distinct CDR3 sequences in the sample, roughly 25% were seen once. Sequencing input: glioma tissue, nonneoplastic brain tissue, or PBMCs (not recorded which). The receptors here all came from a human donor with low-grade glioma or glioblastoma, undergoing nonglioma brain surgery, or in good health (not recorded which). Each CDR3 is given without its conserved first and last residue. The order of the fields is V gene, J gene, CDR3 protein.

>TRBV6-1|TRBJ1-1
ATTIGYEDTEAF
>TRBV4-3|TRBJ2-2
ASSQAARAGELF
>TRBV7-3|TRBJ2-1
ASSTGGAGGNEQS
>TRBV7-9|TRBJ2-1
ASSLVAGGGTPYNEQF
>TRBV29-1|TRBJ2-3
SVPGTIPLDTQY
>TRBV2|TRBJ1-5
ASSQSYSNQPQH
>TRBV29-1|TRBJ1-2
SHLAPVSYGYT
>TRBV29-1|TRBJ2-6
SVTSGANVLT
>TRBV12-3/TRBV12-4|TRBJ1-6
ASSLLGGNSPLH
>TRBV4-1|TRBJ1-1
ASSQGRARTNTEAF
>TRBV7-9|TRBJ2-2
ASSFTENTGELF
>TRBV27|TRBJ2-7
ASSLRGGYEQY
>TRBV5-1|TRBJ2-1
ASSLSPIRQGQF
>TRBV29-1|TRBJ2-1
SVEHPGEQF
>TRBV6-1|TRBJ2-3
ASIRFEGTDTQY
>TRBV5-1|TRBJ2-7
ASSLEGEGAHEQY
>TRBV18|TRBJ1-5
ASSEQGDQPQH
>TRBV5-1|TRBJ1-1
ASSLAPDLNTEAF
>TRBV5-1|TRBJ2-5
ASSLVVSGETEY